This TCR beta chain was sequenced for a study of shared clonotypes between healthy human individuals. Study-wide context: Used for every donor were three CD4 naive, three CD4 memory, two CD8 naive and one CD8 memory plate. Whole-study findings and limits: Some clonotypes were shared by all four sorted-subset donors, while others were not shared. The non-shared ones had lower generation probabilities than the shared ones.

Comments on this clone: Its antigen is undetermined.

CD45RO-negative CD8 cells positively selected for CCR7 made up the naive population, which excluded terminally differentiated effector memory CD45RA+ cells. Generated by immunoSEQ multiplex PCR, the TCRdb table keeps only in-frame clones and is missing some. The sample contains about 2.2 million clones, around 93% of which appear only once. V gave up 0 bases and J gave up 1 base; unmatched junction bases: 7. CDR1 is SGHTS, CDR2 YDEGEE, per germline. There are 17 residues in the CDR3. The chain couples TRBV5-8 to TRBJ1-1; 9 positions agree with TRBD1. The sample taken for sequencing was naive CD8+ T cells from PBMCs. The TCR originated in a man aged 18 to 30 in good health. Some clones in this sample may be carry-over from other donors' samples. This chain's CDR3 is CASSLARQGVKNTEAFF. The CDR3 region has the DNA TGTGCCAGCAGCTTGGCTAGACAGGGGGTGAAGAACACTGAAGCTTTCTTT.